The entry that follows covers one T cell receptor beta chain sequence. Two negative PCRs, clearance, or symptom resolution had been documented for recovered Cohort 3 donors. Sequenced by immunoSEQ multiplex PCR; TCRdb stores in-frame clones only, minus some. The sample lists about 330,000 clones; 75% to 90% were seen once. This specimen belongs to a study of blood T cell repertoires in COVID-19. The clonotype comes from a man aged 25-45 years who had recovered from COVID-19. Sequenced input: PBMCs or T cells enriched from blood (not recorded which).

The CDR3 coding sequence is TGTGCCAGCAGCAGCGGGCTATTAGATTCACCCCTCCACTTT. Translation: CASSSGLLDSPLHF. V is TRBV5-8 and J is TRBJ1-6, with D uncertain. V was pared by 4 bases and J by 8 bases, with 13 bases between. CDR1 SGHTS and CDR2 YDEGEE come from the germline V gene. The CDR3 has 14 residues.